A selection of T cell receptor beta chains follows, all from one sample in a study of beta chain features in type 1 diabetes. This table comes from immunoSEQ multiplex PCR, and its TCRdb copy is limited to in-frame clones, with some not included. The sample shows fewer than 200,000 clones, about 8.1% of them seen only once. The specimen was central memory CD4+ T cells from blood. The receptor set was obtained from a man aged 18 to 35 in good health. CDR3s include the opening cysteine and the closing phenylalanine or tryptophan. A D gene is named only where the DNA matches it firmly. Clone size appears in some rows only: once, few, many, or a class for an expanded clone.

D gene: .; V gene: TRBV7-3; J gene: TRBJ2-7; clone size: few; CDR3 DNA: TGTGCCAGCAGCTTAGTAGGCCGGGCCTACGAGCAGTACTTC; CDR3 protein: CASSLVGRAYEQYF
D gene: TRBD1; V gene: TRBV18; J gene: TRBJ2-1; clone size: .; CDR3 DNA: TGTGCCAGCTCACCGGGGACCGGGACAGGGGTCGGTGAGCAGTTCTTC; CDR3 protein: CASSPGTGTGVGEQFF
D gene: .; V gene: TRBV9; J gene: TRBJ1-3; clone size: many; CDR3 DNA: TGTGCCTCCAGGGTCGGAGACACCATATATTTT; CDR3 protein: CASRVGDTIYF
D gene: .; V gene: TRBV7-2; J gene: TRBJ1-2; clone size: .; CDR3 DNA: TGTGCCAGCAGCTTAGGTGCCAGGGACTATGGCTACACCTTC; CDR3 protein: CASSLGARDYGYTF
D gene: .; V gene: TRBV7-3; J gene: TRBJ2-5; clone size: .; CDR3 DNA: TGTGCCAGCAGCTTGGACAGAGAGACCCAGTACTTC; CDR3 protein: CASSLDRETQYF
D gene: .; V gene: TRBV7-3; J gene: TRBJ2-1; clone size: .; CDR3 DNA: TGTGCCAGCAGTTTTGACATTAGCTCCTACAATGAGCAGTTCTTC; CDR3 protein: CASSFDISSYNEQFF
D gene: .; V gene: TRBV2; J gene: TRBJ1-5; clone size: few; CDR3 DNA: TGTGCCAGCAGTCCCGACGTTAGCGATCAGCCCCAGCATTTT; CDR3 protein: CASSPDVSDQPQHF
D gene: TRBD1; V gene: TRBV18; J gene: TRBJ2-1; clone size: few; CDR3 DNA: TGTGCCAGCTCACCAATCCAGGGGGCTGGCAATGAGCAGTTCTTC; CDR3 protein: CASSPIQGAGNEQFF
D gene: TRBD1; V gene: TRBV28; J gene: TRBJ2-2; clone size: few; CDR3 DNA: TGTGCCAGCAGTTTATTGGCAGGGGGTTACACCGGGGAGCTGTTTTTT; CDR3 protein: CASSLLAGGYTGELFF
D gene: .; V gene: TRBV9; J gene: TRBJ2-2; clone size: many; CDR3 DNA: TGTGCCAGCAGACCTCACACACTAGATACCGGGGAGCTGTTTTTT; CDR3 protein: CASRPHTLDTGELFF
D gene: .; V gene: TRBV11-2; J gene: TRBJ1-6; clone size: .; CDR3 DNA: TGTGCCAGCAGCTTAGATCCAGGGTCCTATAATTCACCCCTCCACTTT; CDR3 protein: CASSLDPGSYNSPLHF
D gene: .; V gene: TRBV7-2; J gene: TRBJ1-5; clone size: .; CDR3 DNA: TGTGCCAGCAGCGTTCTTGGGGGGAGCAATCAGCCCCAGCATTTT; CDR3 protein: CASSVLGGSNQPQHF
D gene: .; V gene: TRBV7-2; J gene: TRBJ1-5; clone size: .; CDR3 DNA: TGTGCCAGCAGCTCCCTGAGGGGGTCAGGTGGCAATCAGCCCCAGCATTTT; CDR3 protein: CASSSLRGSGGNQPQHF
D gene: .; V gene: TRBV7-9; J gene: TRBJ1-5; clone size: .; CDR3 DNA: TGTGCCAGCAGCCGCGGGGGGGCAGAGCAGCCCCAGCATTTT; CDR3 protein: CASSRGGAEQPQHF
D gene: TRBD2; V gene: TRBV5-1; J gene: TRBJ2-5; clone size: few; CDR3 DNA: TGCGCCAGCAGCCCCGGACTAGCGGGGGGGAGGGAGACCCAGTACTTC; CDR3 protein: CASSPGLAGGRETQYF
D gene: .; V gene: TRBV27; J gene: TRBJ2-2; clone size: few; CDR3 DNA: TGTGCCAGCAGCCGCGTCGGGGGGCCCAGGACCGGGGAGCTGTTTTTT; CDR3 protein: CASSRVGGPRTGELFF
D gene: .; V gene: TRBV7-2; J gene: TRBJ1-1; clone size: .; CDR3 DNA: TGTGCCAGCAGACCCCAGTTGGGGGCGTTTCGCACTGAAGCTTTCTTT; CDR3 protein: CASRPQLGAFRTEAFF
D gene: .; V gene: TRBV18; J gene: TRBJ1-1; clone size: few; CDR3 DNA: TGTGCCAGCTCACCATACGGGAAGGGGAACACTGAAGCTTTCTTT; CDR3 protein: CASSPYGKGNTEAFF
D gene: TRBD1; V gene: TRBV30; J gene: TRBJ1-5; clone size: .; CDR3 DNA: TGTGCCTGGAGTGTACGGGGACAGGGCCATAGCAATCAGCCCCAGCATTTT; CDR3 protein: CAWSVRGQGHSNQPQHF
D gene: TRBD2; V gene: TRBV4-2; J gene: TRBJ2-2; clone size: few; CDR3 DNA: TGTGCCAGCAGCCATGCGGGAGGGCCCAGGTCGGTCGGGGAGCTGTTTTTT; CDR3 protein: CASSHAGGPRSVGELFF
D gene: .; V gene: TRBV4-2; J gene: TRBJ1-5; clone size: .; CDR3 DNA: TGTGCCAGCAGCCAAGAGGGAGGGGATCAGCCCCAGCATTTT; CDR3 protein: CASSQEGGDQPQHF
D gene: .; V gene: TRBV9; J gene: TRBJ2-3; clone size: few; CDR3 DNA: TGTGCCAGCAGCGTGGGACTCCTCCCCACAGATACGCAGTATTTT; CDR3 protein: CASSVGLLPTDTQYF
D gene: TRBD1; V gene: TRBV19; J gene: TRBJ2-1; clone size: many; CDR3 DNA: TGTGCCAGTAGCCAGGACAGGGGGTACTACAATGAGCAGTTCTTC; CDR3 protein: CASSQDRGYYNEQFF
D gene: .; V gene: TRBV18; J gene: TRBJ2-5; clone size: .; CDR3 DNA: TGTGCCAGCTCGAATACGGAAGAGACCCAGTACTTC; CDR3 protein: CASSNTEETQYF
D gene: TRBD2; V gene: TRBV7-9; J gene: TRBJ2-4; clone size: many; CDR3 DNA: TGTGCCAGCAGCTTACCATTCAGACTAGCGGGACGCAAAAACATTCAGTACTTC; CDR3 protein: CASSLPFRLAGRKNIQYF
D gene: TRBD2; V gene: TRBV7-2; J gene: TRBJ2-3; clone size: .; CDR3 DNA: TGTGCCAGCAGCTTAGTATTTGCGGGAGGTATCACAGATACGCAGTATTTT; CDR3 protein: CASSLVFAGGITDTQYF
D gene: .; V gene: TRBV18; J gene: TRBJ2-5; clone size: many; CDR3 DNA: TGTGCCAGCTCACCGGTGGGAGGACAAGAGACCCAGTACTTC; CDR3 protein: CASSPVGGQETQYF
D gene: TRBD1; V gene: TRBV29-1; J gene: TRBJ2-5; clone size: .; CDR3 DNA: TGCAGCGTCTCGACAGGGGGGTTCCAAGAGACCCAGTACTTC; CDR3 protein: CSVSTGGFQETQYF
D gene: TRBD1; V gene: TRBV29-1; J gene: TRBJ2-3; clone size: .; CDR3 DNA: TGCAGCGTTGAGGACAGGGGGTTGAAAATAGATACGCAGTATTTT; CDR3 protein: CSVEDRGLKIDTQYF
D gene: TRBD1; V gene: TRBV19; J gene: TRBJ2-7; clone size: few; CDR3 DNA: TGTGCCAGTAGTATGAGACAGGGCCCCTACGAGCAGTACTTC; CDR3 protein: CASSMRQGPYEQYF
D gene: .; V gene: TRBV14; J gene: TRBJ2-5; clone size: many; CDR3 DNA: TGTGCCAGCAGCCAAGTACGTCGCCAGGAAGAGACCCAGTACTTC; CDR3 protein: CASSQVRRQEETQYF
D gene: TRBD1; V gene: TRBV11-2; J gene: TRBJ2-3; clone size: .; CDR3 DNA: TGTGCCAGCAGCTTATCAGGGGGCATGAACACAGATACGCAGTATTTT; CDR3 protein: CASSLSGGMNTDTQYF
D gene: TRBD1; V gene: TRBV28; J gene: TRBJ1-2; clone size: few; CDR3 DNA: TGTGCCAGCAGCCAGGGACAGGCGCGCTATGGCTACACCTTC; CDR3 protein: CASSQGQARYGYTF
D gene: TRBD1; V gene: TRBV7-2; J gene: TRBJ1-4; clone size: .; CDR3 DNA: TGTGCCAGCAGCTTAAAGGGACAGGTCTTTGAAAAACTGTTTTTT; CDR3 protein: CASSLKGQVFEKLFF
D gene: TRBD2; V gene: TRBV5-4; J gene: TRBJ2-7; clone size: .; CDR3 DNA: TGTGCCAGCAGCTTGGGCGCTAGCGGGAGGTACGAGCAGTACTTC; CDR3 protein: CASSLGASGRYEQYF
D gene: TRBD1; V gene: TRBV9; J gene: TRBJ1-2; clone size: many; CDR3 DNA: TGTGCCAGCAGCGTAGGGGACAGGGTTGGCTACACCTTC; CDR3 protein: CASSVGDRVGYTF
D gene: .; V gene: TRBV4-2; J gene: TRBJ1-1; clone size: .; CDR3 DNA: TGTGCCAGCAGCCAAACCCGGAGGGGTGACACTGAAGCTTTCTTT; CDR3 protein: CASSQTRRGDTEAFF
D gene: .; V gene: TRBV21-1; J gene: TRBJ2-1; clone size: many; CDR3 DNA: TGTGCCAGCAGCAAGGCGGTCGACAGGCGGTCCTACAATGAGCAGTTCTTC; CDR3 protein: CASSKAVDRRSYNEQFF
D gene: .; V gene: TRBV5-1; J gene: TRBJ1-5; clone size: .; CDR3 DNA: TGCGCCAGCAGCTTGGGTATCGGAACAGGACAGCCCCAGCATTTT; CDR3 protein: CASSLGIGTGQPQHF
D gene: TRBD1; V gene: TRBV5-1; J gene: TRBJ1-5; clone size: few; CDR3 DNA: TGTGCCAGCAGCAACATCCGGGACAGGGATCAGCCCCAGCATTTT; CDR3 protein: CASSNIRDRDQPQHF
D gene: .; V gene: TRBV7-2; J gene: TRBJ2-1; clone size: .; CDR3 DNA: TGTGCCAGCAGCTTAGCATCTGAGAATGAGCAGTTCTTC; CDR3 protein: CASSLASENEQFF
D gene: .; V gene: TRBV9; J gene: TRBJ2-3; clone size: few; CDR3 DNA: TGTGCCAGCAGCAGACGACTGGTGCGTGATACGCAGTATTTT; CDR3 protein: CASSRRLVRDTQYF
D gene: .; V gene: TRBV7-3; J gene: TRBJ2-1; clone size: .; CDR3 DNA: TGTGCCAGCAGCTTAATACCAGGTTCCAATGAGCAGTTCTTC; CDR3 protein: CASSLIPGSNEQFF
D gene: TRBD2; V gene: TRBV4-2; J gene: TRBJ2-4; clone size: few; CDR3 DNA: TGTGCCAGCAGCCAGCAGACTAGCGGGGGTGGAAACATTCAGTACTTC; CDR3 protein: CASSQQTSGGGNIQYF
D gene: TRBD2; V gene: TRBV5-6; J gene: TRBJ2-7; clone size: .; CDR3 DNA: TGTGCCAGCAGCTGGACGGGACTACCCTACGAGCAGTACTTC; CDR3 protein: CASSWTGLPYEQYF
D gene: .; V gene: TRBV6-5; J gene: TRBJ1-2; clone size: few; CDR3 DNA: TGTGCCAGCAGTACCCCCCGGGGTGAGGACTATGGCTACACCTTC; CDR3 protein: CASSTPRGEDYGYTF
D gene: TRBD2; V gene: TRBV25-1; J gene: TRBJ2-1; clone size: few; CDR3 DNA: TGTGCCAGCAGTAAGGTGACTAGCGGGAGCTACAATGAGCAGTTCTTC; CDR3 protein: CASSKVTSGSYNEQFF
D gene: .; V gene: TRBV7-9; J gene: TRBJ1-1; clone size: .; CDR3 DNA: TGTGCCAGCAGTTCTTGGAACACTGAAGCTTTCTTT; CDR3 protein: CASSSWNTEAFF
D gene: TRBD1; V gene: TRBV2; J gene: TRBJ2-3; clone size: many; CDR3 DNA: TGTGCCAGCAGCCTCCTGACAGGGGGCACAGATACGCAGTATTTT; CDR3 protein: CASSLLTGGTDTQYF
D gene: .; V gene: TRBV9; J gene: TRBJ1-3; clone size: .; CDR3 DNA: TGTGCCAGCAGCGTAGGCCAGGCGGGGAGCTCTGGAAACACCATATATTTT; CDR3 protein: CASSVGQAGSSGNTIYF
D gene: TRBD1; V gene: TRBV5-1; J gene: TRBJ2-3; clone size: .; CDR3 DNA: TGCGCCAGCAGCGTTCAGGGGGCGAGCACAGATACGCAGTATTTT; CDR3 protein: CASSVQGASTDTQYF
D gene: TRBD1; V gene: TRBV18; J gene: TRBJ2-1; clone size: few; CDR3 DNA: TGTGCCAGCTCACCAAAGCAGGGGGCTAAGTTATCCTACAATGAGCAGTTCTTC; CDR3 protein: CASSPKQGAKLSYNEQFF
D gene: .; V gene: TRBV2; J gene: TRBJ2-2; clone size: few; CDR3 DNA: TGTGCCAGCAGTGAAATCGGGATGGGGACCGGGGAGCTGTTTTTT; CDR3 protein: CASSEIGMGTGELFF
D gene: TRBD1; V gene: TRBV10-3; J gene: TRBJ1-2; clone size: few; CDR3 DNA: TGTGCCATCAACGGGGACAGGGGATTCTATGGCTACACCTTC; CDR3 protein: CAINGDRGFYGYTF
D gene: .; V gene: TRBV6-4; J gene: TRBJ2-1; clone size: once; CDR3 DNA: TGTGCCAGCAGTGACAATAAGGGACACAAGCTCTCCTACAATGAGCAGTTCTTC; CDR3 protein: CASSDNKGHKLSYNEQFF